A selection of T cell receptor beta chains follows, all from one sample in a study of blood T cell repertoires in COVID-19. Profiling relied on immunoSEQ multiplex PCR, and the TCRdb table lists in-frame clones only, not all of them. Of around 250,000 clones in the sample, approximately 88% are singletons; the top ten hold roughly 10%. Sequencing was carried out using peripheral blood. These receptors were collected from a woman aged 70-85 years with COVID-19, enrolled during active disease. Both conserved end residues are part of each CDR3. Fields, in order: V gene, clone size, J gene, D gene, CDR3 protein, CDR3 DNA. A D gene is named only where the DNA matches it firmly. The size entry is marked missing in some rows and otherwise reads once, few, many or a size class.

v_gene: TRBV30
abundance: NA
j_gene: TRBJ1-1
d_gene: NA
CDR3aa: CAWSPFKAGTEAFF
CDR3nt: TGTGCCTGGAGCCCCTTTAAGGCGGGAACTGAAGCTTTCTTT

v_gene: TRBV5-4
abundance: NA
j_gene: TRBJ1-4
d_gene: TRBD1
CDR3aa: CASSRKTGTEEKLFF
CDR3nt: TGTGCCAGCAGCCGGAAGACAGGGACAGAGGAAAAACTGTTTTTT

v_gene: TRBV30
abundance: NA
j_gene: TRBJ1-1
d_gene: NA
CDR3aa: CAWSVRGTEAFF
CDR3nt: TGTGCCTGGAGTGTACGGGGGACTGAAGCTTTCTTT

v_gene: TRBV9
abundance: few
j_gene: TRBJ2-2
d_gene: NA
CDR3aa: CASSVGGQAGELFF
CDR3nt: TGTGCCAGCAGCGTAGGGGGCCAGGCCGGGGAGCTGTTTTTT

v_gene: TRBV29-1
abundance: NA
j_gene: TRBJ2-1
d_gene: NA
CDR3aa: CSVGERTVSYNEQFF
CDR3nt: TGCAGCGTTGGGGAGAGGACTGTCTCCTACAATGAGCAGTTCTTC

v_gene: TRBV28
abundance: once
j_gene: TRBJ1-1
d_gene: TRBD1
CDR3aa: CASSITRGLRMNTEAFF
CDR3nt: TGTGCCAGCAGCATTACCAGGGGGCTTCGCATGAACACTGAAGCTTTCTTT

v_gene: TRBV3-1/TRBV3-2
abundance: NA
j_gene: TRBJ2-2
d_gene: TRBD2
CDR3aa: CASSQDWAGGQFGTGELFF
CDR3nt: TGTGCCAGCAGCCAAGATTGGGCGGGAGGGCAGTTCGGGACCGGGGAGCTGTTTTTT

v_gene: TRBV12-3/TRBV12-4
abundance: NA
j_gene: TRBJ1-2
d_gene: TRBD1
CDR3aa: CASSLTGGDGYTF
CDR3nt: TGTGCCAGCAGTCTGACAGGGGGCGATGGCTACACCTTC

v_gene: TRBV28
abundance: NA
j_gene: TRBJ1-1
d_gene: NA
CDR3aa: CASSPTGFVLYTEAFF
CDR3nt: TGTGCCAGCAGTCCAACAGGGTTTGTGCTGTACACTGAAGCTTTCTTT

v_gene: TRBV7-8
abundance: NA
j_gene: TRBJ1-3
d_gene: TRBD1
CDR3aa: CASSLAIGGAGNTIYF
CDR3nt: TGTGCCAGCAGCTTAGCGATAGGGGGCGCTGGAAACACCATATATTTT

v_gene: TRBV5-3
abundance: NA
j_gene: TRBJ2-1
d_gene: TRBD2
CDR3aa: CARSTPLAGGPRNEQFF
CDR3nt: TGTGCCAGAAGCACCCCTTTAGCGGGAGGGCCGAGAAATGAGCAGTTCTTC

v_gene: TRBV12-3/TRBV12-4
abundance: NA
j_gene: TRBJ1-4
d_gene: NA
CDR3aa: CASTGGSNEKLFF
CDR3nt: TGTGCCAGCACGGGGGGGTCTAATGAAAAACTGTTTTTT

v_gene: TRBV7-2
abundance: once
j_gene: TRBJ1-5
d_gene: TRBD1
CDR3aa: CASSTGQGGYQPQHF
CDR3nt: TGTGCCAGCAGCACCGGACAGGGGGGTTATCAGCCCCAGCATTTT

v_gene: TRBV24-1
abundance: NA
j_gene: TRBJ2-1
d_gene: NA
CDR3aa: CATSDGSGYNEQFF
CDR3nt: TGTGCCACCAGTGACGGAAGCGGCTACAATGAGCAGTTCTTC

v_gene: TRBV11-2
abundance: NA
j_gene: TRBJ1-2
d_gene: NA
CDR3aa: CASSIGLVGYTF
CDR3nt: TGTGCCAGCAGCATCGGACTGGTTGGCTACACCTTC

v_gene: TRBV28
abundance: once
j_gene: TRBJ1-5
d_gene: TRBD1
CDR3aa: CASRPGTGALGGQPQHF
CDR3nt: TGTGCCAGCAGACCCGGGACAGGGGCATTGGGCGGTCAGCCCCAGCATTTT

v_gene: TRBV21-1
abundance: NA
j_gene: TRBJ2-5
d_gene: NA
CDR3aa: CASSKGTGLETQYF
CDR3nt: TGTGCCAGCAGCAAAGGGACAGGGTTGGAGACCCAGTACTTC

v_gene: TRBV28
abundance: few
j_gene: TRBJ2-7
d_gene: TRBD1
CDR3aa: CASSLRDRGSYEQYF
CDR3nt: TGTGCCAGCAGTTTAAGGGACAGGGGTTCCTACGAGCAGTACTTC

v_gene: TRBV6-4
abundance: NA
j_gene: TRBJ1-4
d_gene: NA
CDR3aa: CASSLGGLEKLFF
CDR3nt: TGTGCCAGCAGCCTCGGGGGGCTTGAAAAACTGTTTTTT

v_gene: TRBV28
abundance: NA
j_gene: TRBJ2-1
d_gene: TRBD2
CDR3aa: CASSLVSGSSYNEQFF
CDR3nt: TGTGCCAGCAGTTTAGTCAGCGGGAGTTCCTACAATGAGCAGTTCTTC

v_gene: TRBV28
abundance: NA
j_gene: TRBJ1-4
d_gene: NA
CDR3aa: CASSFGGAGNEKLFF
CDR3nt: TGTGCCAGCAGTTTTGGGGGGGCTGGGAATGAAAAACTGTTTTTT

v_gene: TRBV7-9
abundance: NA
j_gene: TRBJ2-1
d_gene: NA
CDR3aa: CASSLVESGNEQFF
CDR3nt: TGTGCCAGCAGCTTAGTAGAATCGGGCAATGAGCAGTTCTTC

v_gene: TRBV7-3
abundance: NA
j_gene: TRBJ1-1
d_gene: NA
CDR3aa: CASSLDRNTEAFF
CDR3nt: TGTGCCAGCAGCTTAGACAGGAACACTGAAGCTTTCTTT

v_gene: TRBV30
abundance: NA
j_gene: TRBJ2-2
d_gene: TRBD1
CDR3aa: CAWSTQGADTGELFF
CDR3nt: TGTGCCTGGAGTACCCAGGGGGCGGACACCGGGGAGCTGTTTTTT

v_gene: TRBV4-1
abundance: NA
j_gene: TRBJ2-7
d_gene: NA
CDR3aa: CASSQAPRGRNYEQYF
CDR3nt: TGCGCCAGCAGCCAGGCCCCTCGGGGTAGGAACTACGAGCAGTACTTC

v_gene: TRBV2
abundance: NA
j_gene: TRBJ1-6
d_gene: NA
CDR3aa: CASRVGLINSPLHF
CDR3nt: TGTGCCAGCAGGGTGGGACTGATTAATTCACCCCTCCACTTT

v_gene: TRBV5-4
abundance: NA
j_gene: TRBJ2-7
d_gene: NA
CDR3aa: CASSLMGTRSYEQYF
CDR3nt: TGTGCCAGCAGCTTGATGGGGACTCGTTCCTACGAGCAGTACTTC

v_gene: TRBV29-1
abundance: once
j_gene: TRBJ2-1
d_gene: TRBD2
CDR3aa: CSVVYSGKVGSYNEQFF
CDR3nt: TGCAGCGTTGTATACAGCGGGAAGGTCGGCTCCTACAATGAGCAGTTCTTC

v_gene: TRBV5-1
abundance: NA
j_gene: TRBJ2-7
d_gene: TRBD1
CDR3aa: CASSRQGSSYEQYF
CDR3nt: TGCGCCAGCAGCCGACAGGGAAGCTCCTACGAGCAGTACTTC